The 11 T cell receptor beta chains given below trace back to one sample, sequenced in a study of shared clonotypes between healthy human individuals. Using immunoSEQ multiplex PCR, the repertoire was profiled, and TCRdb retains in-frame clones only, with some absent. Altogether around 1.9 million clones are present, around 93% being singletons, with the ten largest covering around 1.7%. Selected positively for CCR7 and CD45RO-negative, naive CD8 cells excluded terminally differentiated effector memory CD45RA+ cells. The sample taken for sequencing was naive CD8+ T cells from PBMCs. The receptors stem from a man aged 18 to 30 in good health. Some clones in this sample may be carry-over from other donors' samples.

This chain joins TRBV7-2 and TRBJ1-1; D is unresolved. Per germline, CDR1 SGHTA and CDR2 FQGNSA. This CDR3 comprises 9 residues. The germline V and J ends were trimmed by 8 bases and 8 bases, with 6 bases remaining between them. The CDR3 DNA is TGTGCCAGCGGAGGGGAAGCTTTCTTT. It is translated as CASGGEAFF.

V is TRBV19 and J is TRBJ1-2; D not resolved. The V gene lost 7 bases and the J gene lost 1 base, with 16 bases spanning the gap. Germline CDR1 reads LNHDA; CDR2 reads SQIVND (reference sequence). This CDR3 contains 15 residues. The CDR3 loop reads CASTSPRRDNYGYTF. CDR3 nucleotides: TGTGCCAGTACCTCACCCCGGAGGGATAACTATGGCTACACCTTC.

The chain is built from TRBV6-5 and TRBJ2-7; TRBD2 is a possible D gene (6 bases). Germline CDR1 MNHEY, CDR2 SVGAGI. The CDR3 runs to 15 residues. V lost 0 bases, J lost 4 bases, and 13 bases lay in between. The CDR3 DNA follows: TGTGCCAGCAGTTACTCGGGGTCAGGGAGGTACGAGCAGTACTTC. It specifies CASSYSGSGRYEQYF.

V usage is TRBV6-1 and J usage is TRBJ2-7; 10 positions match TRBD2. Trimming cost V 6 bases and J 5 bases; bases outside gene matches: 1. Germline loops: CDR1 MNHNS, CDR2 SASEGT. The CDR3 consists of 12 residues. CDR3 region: CASRGLANEQYF. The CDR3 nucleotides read TGTGCCAGCAGGGGACTAGCGAACGAGCAGTACTTC.

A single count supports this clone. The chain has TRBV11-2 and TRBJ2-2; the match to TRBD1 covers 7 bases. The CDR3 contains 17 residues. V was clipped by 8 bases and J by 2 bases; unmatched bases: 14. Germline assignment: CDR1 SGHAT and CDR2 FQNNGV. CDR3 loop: CASRIYRGPTNTGELFF. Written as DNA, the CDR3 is TGTGCCAGCCGAATCTACAGGGGTCCCACCAACACCGGGGAGCTGTTTTTT.

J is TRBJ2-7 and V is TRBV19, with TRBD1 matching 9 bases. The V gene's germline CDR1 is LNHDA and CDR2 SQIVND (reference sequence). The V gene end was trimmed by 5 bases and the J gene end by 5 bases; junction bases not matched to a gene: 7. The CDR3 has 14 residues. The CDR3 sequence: CASSPRDRVNEQYF. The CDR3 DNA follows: TGTGCCAGTAGTCCCCGGGACAGGGTCAACGAGCAGTACTTC.

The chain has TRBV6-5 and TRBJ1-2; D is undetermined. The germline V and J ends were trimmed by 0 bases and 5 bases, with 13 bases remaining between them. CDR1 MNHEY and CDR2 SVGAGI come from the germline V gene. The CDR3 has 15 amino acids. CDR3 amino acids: CASSYSEGKAYGYTF. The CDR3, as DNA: TGTGCCAGCAGTTACTCGGAGGGCAAGGCTTATGGCTACACCTTC.

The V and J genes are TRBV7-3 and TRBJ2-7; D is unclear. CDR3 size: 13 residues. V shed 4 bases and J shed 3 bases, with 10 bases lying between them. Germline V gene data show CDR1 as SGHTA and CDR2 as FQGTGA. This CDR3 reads CASSSPERYEQYF. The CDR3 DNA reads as TGTGCCAGCAGCTCTCCGGAACGCTACGAGCAGTACTTC.

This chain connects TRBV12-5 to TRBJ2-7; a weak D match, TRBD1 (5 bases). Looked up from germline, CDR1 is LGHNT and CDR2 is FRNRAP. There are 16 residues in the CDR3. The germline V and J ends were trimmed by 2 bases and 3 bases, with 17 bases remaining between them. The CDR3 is CASGLFPDRRVYEQYF. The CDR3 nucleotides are TGTGCTAGTGGTTTGTTCCCTGACAGACGAGTCTACGAGCAGTACTTC.

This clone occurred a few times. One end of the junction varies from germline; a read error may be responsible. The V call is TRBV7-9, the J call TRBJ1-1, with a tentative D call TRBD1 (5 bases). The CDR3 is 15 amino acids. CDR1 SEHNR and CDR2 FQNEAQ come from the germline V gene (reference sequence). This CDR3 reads CASSPAAGTNPEAFF. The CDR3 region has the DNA TGTGCCAGCAGCCCTGCCGCAGGGACGAACCCTGAAGCTTTCTTT.

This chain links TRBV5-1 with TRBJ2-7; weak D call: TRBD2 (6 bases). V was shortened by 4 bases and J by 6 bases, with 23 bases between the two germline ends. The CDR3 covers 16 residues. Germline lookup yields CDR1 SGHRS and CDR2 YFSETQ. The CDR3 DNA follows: TGCGCCAGCAGCGTCGGAGGTGTAGCGGTAGCGGCCGAGCAGTACTTC. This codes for CASSVGGVAVAAEQYF.